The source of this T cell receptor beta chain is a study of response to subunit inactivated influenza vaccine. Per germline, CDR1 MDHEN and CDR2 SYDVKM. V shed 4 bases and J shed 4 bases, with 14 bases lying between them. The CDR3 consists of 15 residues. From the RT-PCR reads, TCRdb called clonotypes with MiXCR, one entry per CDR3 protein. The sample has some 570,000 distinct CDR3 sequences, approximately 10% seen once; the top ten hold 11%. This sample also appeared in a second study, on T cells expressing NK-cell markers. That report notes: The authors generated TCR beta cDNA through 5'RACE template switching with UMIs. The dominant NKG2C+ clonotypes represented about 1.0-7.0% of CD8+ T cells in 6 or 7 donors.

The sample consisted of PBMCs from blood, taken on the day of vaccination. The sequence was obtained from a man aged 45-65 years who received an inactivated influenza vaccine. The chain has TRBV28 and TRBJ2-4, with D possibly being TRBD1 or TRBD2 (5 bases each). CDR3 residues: CASSSRDAGKNIQYF. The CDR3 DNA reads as TGTGCCAGCAGTTCCAGGGACGCTGGTAAAAACATTCAGTACTTC.